The 15 T cell receptor beta chains listed next were all sequenced from one sample in a study of blood T cell repertoires in COVID-19. Using immunoSEQ multiplex PCR, the repertoire was profiled, and TCRdb retains in-frame clones only, with some absent. The table has 280,000 or so clones, around 90% seen once. What was sequenced was peripheral blood. All receptors come from a man aged 18 to 30 with active or convalescent COVID-19.

The gene calls are TRBV6-1 and TRBJ2-5; perhaps TRBD1 as D (6 bases). The CDR3 loop spans 18 amino acids. CDR1 and CDR2 (germline): MNHNS, SASEGT. The ends were cut back, 6 bases at V and 2 bases at J, with 25 bases in the middle. The CDR3 loop reads CASREPQPPGGQQETQYF. CDR3 bases: TGTGCCAGCAGGGAACCACAACCCCCGGGCGGACAGCAAGAGACCCAGTACTTC.

J is TRBJ1-2 and V is TRBV29-1; the D gene is possibly TRBD1 (5 bases). The germline V gene encodes CDR1 SQVTM and CDR2 ANQGSEA. V lost 0 bases and J lost 5, with 22 bases in between. CDR3 length equals 17 residues. The CDR3 sequence: CSVEDEFNRQRGYGYTF. The CDR3 coding sequence is TGCAGCGTTGAAGATGAGTTTAACAGGCAAAGGGGATATGGCTACACCTTC.

This chain links TRBV25-1 with TRBJ1-1; 12 bases fit TRBD1. The trim removed 6 bases at V and 11 bases at J, leaving 13 bases unmatched. The CDR3 loop spans 15 amino acids. The germline CDR1 and CDR2 sequences are MGHDK and SYGVNS. This CDR3 is CASSQTGTGGMSAFF. The CDR3 bases are TGTGCCAGCAGCCAAACCGGGACAGGGGGCATGTCGGCTTTCTTT.

V gene TRBV19 combines with J gene TRBJ2-3, with D maybe TRBD1 (6 bases). V dropped 3 bases and J dropped 3 bases, with 13 bases sitting between them. The CDR3 loop spans 15 amino acids. Germline CDR1 LNHDA, CDR2 SQIVND (reference sequence). The CDR3 loop is CASSITGHTTDTQYF. CDR3 nucleotides: TGTGCCAGTAGTATCACGGGACACACAACAGATACGCAGTATTTT.

The chain combines TRBV20-1 with TRBJ1-2; 7 bases line up with TRBD1. The J segment lost 5 bases and the V segment lost 6 bases, leaving 3 bases of the junction unmatched. The germline CDR1 and CDR2 sequences are DFQATT and SNEGSKA (reference sequence). There are 11 residues in the CDR3. The CDR3 DNA reads as TGCAGTGCAACAGGGGATTATGGCTACACCTTC. Amino acids: CSATGDYGYTF.

The V call is TRBV9, the J call TRBJ2-1; the match to TRBD2 covers 13 bases. The V segment lost 0 bases and the J segment 0 bases; nucleotides outside the gene matches: 6. Germline loops: CDR1 SGDLS, CDR2 YYNGEE. This CDR3 region has 19 residues. The chain's CDR3 is CASSVGRTSGGYSYNEQFF. For the CDR3, the DNA is TGTGCCAGCAGCGTAGGAAGGACTAGCGGGGGCTACTCCTACAATGAGCAGTTCTTC.

The V gene is TRBV3-1 (or the pseudogene TRBV3-2), the J gene TRBJ2-2; 7 bases match TRBD1. CDR1 is LGHDT, CDR2 YNNKEL, per germline (reference sequence). Trimming cost V 0 bases and J 0 bases; bases outside gene matches: 13. This CDR3 contains 20 residues. CDR3 DNA: TGTGCCAGCAGCCAAGAAAATCAGTACGTGACAGGGACGAACACCGGGGAGCTGTTTTTT. Its protein is CASSQENQYVTGTNTGELFF.

This chain joins TRBV11-2 and TRBJ1-5, with TRBD1 as a possible D gene (5 bases). V was shortened by 1 base and J by 1 base, with 8 bases between the two germline ends. This CDR3 has 15 amino acids. Germline CDR1 and CDR2: SGHAT and FQNNGV. The CDR3 is CASSLGDRSNQPQHF. The CDR3 DNA follows: TGTGCCAGCAGCTTAGGCGACAGAAGCAATCAGCCCCAGCATTTT.

This clone has a single count. This chain links TRBV9 with TRBJ2-1; maybe TRBD1 (6 bases). Germline V gene data show CDR1 as SGDLS and CDR2 as YYNGEE. The CDR3 totals 15 residues. The germline V and J ends were trimmed by 4 bases and 6 bases, with 17 bases remaining between them. The CDR3 bases are TGTGCCAGCAGCCTTCTCCTTGGGGGCTTCAATGAGCAGTTCTTC. It specifies CASSLLLGGFNEQFF.

V and J are TRBV13 and TRBJ2-5; a possible D gene is TRBD1 (6 bases). Germline loops: CDR1 PRHDT, CDR2 FYEKMQ (reference sequence). V lost 5 bases to trimming and J lost 5 bases, with 9 bases between them. The CDR3 runs to 12 residues. The CDR3 bases are TGTGCCAGCAGCACAGGGTTGGAGACCCAGTACTTC. This codes for CASSTGLETQYF.

The chain's CDR3 is CASSLVGGQQETQYF. The CDR3 region has the DNA TGTGCCAGCAGCTTAGTCGGGGGTCAGCAAGAGACCCAGTACTTC. This sequence joins TRBV7-6 and TRBJ2-5, with a possible D match to TRBD2 (6 bases). The CDR3 length is 15 residues. The germline gives CDR1 SGHVS, CDR2 FNYEAQ. Deletions cut 1 base from V and 2 bases from J, with 11 bases between.

The V call is TRBV5-5, the J call TRBJ2-3; D gene unclear. Germline assignment: CDR1 SGHKS and CDR2 YYEKEE (reference sequence). V shed 0 bases and J shed 3 bases, with 17 bases lying between them. The CDR3 has 17 residues. The CDR3 DNA follows: TGTGCCAGCAGCTTGGCGACGGGTAAATTTGTGACAGATACGCAGTATTTT. Residues: CASSLATGKFVTDTQYF.

The chain employs TRBV6-5 and TRBJ1-4; the match to TRBD1 covers 7 bases. The CDR3 consists of 14 residues. V was clipped by 7 bases and J by 7 bases; unmatched bases: 9. Per germline, CDR1 MNHEY and CDR2 SVGAGI. CDR3 region: CASTSGTEFEKLFF. The CDR3 DNA reads as TGTGCCAGCACTTCCGGGACAGAGTTTGAAAAACTGTTTTTT.

The rearrangement joins TRBV5-4 to TRBJ2-5, with D possibly TRBD2 on 5 matching bases. V gave up 5 bases and J gave up 4 bases, with 12 bases separating them. CDR1 and CDR2 from the germline V gene are SGHNT and YYREEE (reference sequence). There are 13 residues in the CDR3. CDR3 sequence (DNA): TGTGCCAGCAGAATCTCGGGGAGAGAGACCCAGTACTTC. Protein: CASRISGRETQYF.

The sample holds one count of this clone. V is TRBV11-3 and J is TRBJ2-6; 7 bases fit TRBD1. J was trimmed by 0 bases and V by 5 bases; bases with no gene match: 10. The germline V gene has CDR1 SGHNT and CDR2 YENEEA. The CDR3 has 18 residues. As DNA, the CDR3 is TGTGCCAGCAGCCCCCACAGGGGCGAGATCTCTGGGGCCAACGTCCTGACTTTC. This sequence encodes CASSPHRGEISGANVLTF.